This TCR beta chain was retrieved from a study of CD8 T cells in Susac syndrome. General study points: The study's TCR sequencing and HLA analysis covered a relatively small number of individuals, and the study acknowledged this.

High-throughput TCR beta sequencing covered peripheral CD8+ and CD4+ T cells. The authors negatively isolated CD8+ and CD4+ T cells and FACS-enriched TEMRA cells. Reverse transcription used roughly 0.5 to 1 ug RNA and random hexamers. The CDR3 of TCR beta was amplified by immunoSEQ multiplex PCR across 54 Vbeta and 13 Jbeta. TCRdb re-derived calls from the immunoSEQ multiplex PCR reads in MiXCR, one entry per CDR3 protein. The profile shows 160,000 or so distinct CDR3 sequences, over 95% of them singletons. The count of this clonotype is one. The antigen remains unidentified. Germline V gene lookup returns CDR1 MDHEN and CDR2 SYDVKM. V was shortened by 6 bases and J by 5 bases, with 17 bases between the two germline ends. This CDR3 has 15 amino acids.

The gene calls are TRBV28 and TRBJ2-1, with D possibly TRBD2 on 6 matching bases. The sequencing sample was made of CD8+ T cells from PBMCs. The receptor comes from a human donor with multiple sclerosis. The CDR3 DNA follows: TGTGCCAGCAGCAAAACGCAGGGACTGAACAATGAGCAGTTCTTC. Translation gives CASSKTQGLNNEQFF.